The next 27 T cell receptor beta chains were all read from a single sample in a study of beta chain features in type 1 diabetes. Notes on the study in general: Shorter TCRB CDR3s, moderately but significantly so, were found in Type 1 diabetes patients in all four CD4+ subsets.

Antigen specificity for these receptors is unknown. All of the isolated RNA was reverse transcribed, so expressed TCRB transcripts were sequenced. Sequenced by immunoSEQ multiplex PCR; TCRdb stores in-frame clones only, minus some. The repertoire holds some 360,000 clones, with 8% to 10% as singletons. The sample taken for sequencing was central memory CD4+ T cells from blood. The receptors shown here come from a man aged 30 to 45 with type 1 diabetes.

This clone was counted a few times. In DNA form, the CDR3 reads TGCGCCAGCAGCCAAGAATACGGACGGGACACTGAAGCTTTCTTT. It codes for CASSQEYGRDTEAFF. The gene calls are TRBV4-3 and TRBJ1-1, with no clear D. The CDR3 contains 15 residues. The germline V gene has CDR1 LGHNA and CDR2 YSLEER. V was cut by 0 bases and J by 3 bases, with 11 bases left in between.

On this clone itself: Additional DNA sequences in this sample encode the identical CDR3. V gene TRBV18 combines with J gene TRBJ2-7; perhaps D is TRBD1 or TRBD2 (5 bases each). Germline CDR1 is KGHSH and CDR2 is LQKENI. Trimming removed 6 bases from V and 2 bases from J, with 11 bases in between. CDR3 length: 13 amino acids. The CDR3 DNA reads TGTGCCAGCTCCCGGGACGGAACCTACGAGCAGTACTTC. Translation gives CASSRDGTYEQYF. Drawing the rest from reference TRBV18 and TRBJ2-7, the complete variable domain is NAGVMQNPRHLVRRRGQEARLRCSPMKGHSHVYWYRQLPEEGLKFMVYLQKENIIDESGMPKERFSAEFPKEGPSILRIQQVVRGDSAAYFCASSRDGTYEQYFGPGTRLTVT.

This clone appeared a few times. Written as DNA, the CDR3 is TGTGCCAGCAGCTTGGGAGGGGGCCATGGTCAGCCCCAGCATTTT. This translates into CASSLGGGHGQPQHF. The chain combines TRBV5-4 with TRBJ1-5; 7 bases match TRBD1. V was pared by 0 bases and J by 6 bases, with 6 bases of the junction left unmatched. This CDR3 has 15 residues. The germline V gene encodes CDR1 SGHNT and CDR2 YYREEE (reference sequence).

The chain carries TRBV7-8 and TRBJ2-7, with TRBD2 matching over 8 bases. Germline V gives CDR1 SGHVS, CDR2 FQNEAQ. CDR3 length: 15 residues. V shed 2 bases and J 6 bases; nucleotides not matched to a gene: 9. In DNA, the CDR3 is TGTGCCAGCAGCTTACTCAGCGGGGGAGCCGGCGAGCAGTACTTC. It specifies CASSLLSGGAGEQYF.

This clone appeared a few times. The rearrangement uses TRBV19 and TRBJ1-2, with TRBD1 matching 10 bases. Germline V gene sequence: CDR1 LNHDA, CDR2 SQIVND (reference sequence). This CDR3 is 15 amino acids long. The trim removed 7 bases at V and 5 bases at J, leaving 10 bases unmatched. The CDR3 sequence: CASTTRGGQGYGYTF. The DNA for the CDR3 is TGTGCCAGTACCACGCGAGGGGGACAGGGGTATGGCTACACCTTC.

The chain employs TRBV11-2 and TRBJ2-7; TRBD2 agrees at 7 bases. V gave up 3 bases and J gave up 6 bases; unmatched junction bases: 5. The CDR3 spans 13 residues. Germline values: CDR1 SGHAT, CDR2 FQNNGV. CDR3 nucleotides: TGTGCCAGCAGCTTGACTAGCTCTATCGAGCAGTACTTC. Residues: CASSLTSSIEQYF.

This clone was picked up many times. The chain links TRBV4-3 to TRBJ2-3; perhaps D is TRBD1 or TRBD2 (5 bases each). V gave up 8 bases and J gave up 2 bases, with 11 bases separating them. The CDR3 consists of 13 residues. Germline loops: CDR1 LGHNA, CDR2 YSLEER. For the CDR3, the DNA is TGCGCCAGCGCCGGGACCGTCACAGATACGCAGTATTTT. Translation: CASAGTVTDTQYF.

The V call is TRBV9, the J call TRBJ1-4, with 9 bases aligning to TRBD1. Germline V lookup: CDR1 SGDLS, CDR2 YYNGEE. The CDR3 totals 15 residues. The junction had 4 bases not matched to a gene; V was cut back by 0 bases and J by 7 bases. The CDR3 loop reads CASSVGGTGLEKLFF. The CDR3, as DNA: TGTGCCAGCAGCGTAGGGGGGACAGGGCTTGAAAAACTGTTTTTT.

The rearrangement links TRBV5-1 to TRBJ2-6; 7 bases match TRBD1. Trimming removed 0 bases from V and 0 bases from J; junction bases left unmatched: 3. The CDR3 consists of 17 residues. Looked up from germline, CDR1 is SGHRS and CDR2 is YFSETQ. This CDR3 is CASSLGQGSSGANVLTF. The CDR3, as DNA: TGCGCCAGCAGCTTGGGACAGGGAAGCTCTGGGGCCAACGTCCTGACTTTC.

The chain links TRBV6-4 to TRBJ1-1, with unresolved D. V shed 7 bases and J shed 3 bases, with 15 bases lying between them. CDR3 length: 14 amino acids. CDR1 is MRHNA and CDR2 is SNTAGT in the germline V gene. The CDR3 DNA is TGTGCCAGCATGCTTCGGGCAGACGACACTGAAGCTTTCTTT. Encoded protein: CASMLRADDTEAFF.

This clone was found many times. The CDR3 sequence is CASSDSDANTEAFF. The CDR3 DNA reads TGTGCCAGCAGCGATTCGGACGCGAACACTGAAGCTTTCTTT. The rearrangement joins TRBV4-2 to TRBJ1-1, with no clear D. The CDR3 runs 14 residues. V was shortened by 5 bases and J by 1 base, with 11 bases between the two germline ends. The germline V gene encodes CDR1 LGHNA and CDR2 YNFKEQ.

J is TRBJ2-3 and V is TRBV6-6; D remains unclear. Germline-derived CDR1 and CDR2 are MNHNY and SVGAGI (reference sequence). This CDR3 has 11 amino acids. V was trimmed by 2 bases and J by 6 bases, leaving 3 bases between them. The CDR3 nucleotides are TGTGCCAGCAGTTACGTGGATACGCAGTATTTT. Translation gives CASSYVDTQYF.

This clone has a count of ten or more. Other DNA sequences from this sample encode an identical CDR3 as well. The chain employs TRBV5-6 and TRBJ2-5; 7 nucleotides align to TRBD1. The CDR3 is made up of 14 amino acids. Per germline, CDR1 SGHDT and CDR2 YYEEEE. J lost 2 bases, V lost 5 bases, and 6 bases had no gene match. As DNA, the CDR3 is TGTGCCAGCAGTTACCGGGACAGTCAAGAGACCCAGTACTTC. It is translated as CASSYRDSQETQYF.

The rearrangement uses TRBV10-1 and TRBJ2-5, with D tentatively TRBD1 (6 bases). From germline, CDR1 is WNHNN and CDR2 SYGVQD (reference sequence). The CDR3 spans 17 residues. V gave up 0 bases and J gave up 2 bases, with 16 bases separating them. The CDR3 region is CASSESIGKGGQETQYF. CDR3 in DNA: TGCGCCAGCAGTGAGTCGATAGGCAAAGGGGGACAAGAGACCCAGTACTTC.

J is TRBJ1-1 and V is TRBV6-1, with D unclear. Trimming removed 6 bases from V and 0 bases from J, with 8 bases in between. Per the germline V gene, CDR1 is MNHNS and CDR2 is SASEGT. This CDR3 spans 13 amino acids. The CDR3 DNA reads as TGTGCCAGCAGCCCTCCCTTGAACACTGAAGCTTTCTTT. This codes for CASSPPLNTEAFF.

This sequence joins TRBV30 and TRBJ2-7, with D possibly being TRBD1 or TRBD2 (6 bases each). There are 13 residues in the CDR3. V shed 2 bases and J shed 2 bases, with 10 bases lying between them. The germline V gene has CDR1 GTSNPN and CDR2 SVGIG (reference sequence). The CDR3 loop is CAWSKGGPYEQYF. CDR3 DNA: TGTGCCTGGAGTAAGGGGGGACCCTACGAGCAGTACTTC.

In this sample, this clone turned up many times. V is TRBV4-2 and J is TRBJ1-5; the match to TRBD1 covers 11 bases. This CDR3 is 16 amino acids long. V lost 3 bases to trimming and J lost 7 bases; unmatched junction nucleotides: 8. From germline, CDR1 is LGHNA and CDR2 YNFKEQ. CDR3 nucleotide sequence: TGTGCCAGCAGCCAGGCCCTGGACAGGGGGCGACAGCCCCAGCATTTT. The encoded protein is CASSQALDRGRQPQHF.

This clone occurred many times. This chain joins TRBV2 and TRBJ2-7; possibly TRBD2 for D (6 bases). The CDR3 runs to 14 residues. Trimming took off 5 bases at V and 5 bases at J, with 16 bases between the two ends. Germline CDR1 and CDR2: SNHLY and FYNNEI. The CDR3 nucleotides read TGTGCCAGCAGTACCACCGCGGGGAGTCACGAGCAGTACTTC. It translates to CASSTTAGSHEQYF.

In this sample, this clone turned up many times. The CDR3 sequence is CASSLADLAKNIQYF. CDR3 nucleotide sequence: TGTGCCAGCTCACTGGCGGACCTAGCCAAAAACATTCAGTACTTC. This sequence joins TRBV18 and TRBJ2-4; D gene ambiguous. The CDR3 extends over 15 amino acids. Trimming stripped 4 bases from V and 0 bases from J, with 10 bases between. Germline lookup yields CDR1 KGHSH and CDR2 LQKENI. The whole variable domain, remainder taken from reference TRBV18 and TRBJ2-4, is NAGVMQNPRHLVRRRGQEARLRCSPMKGHSHVYWYRQLPEEGLKFMVYLQKENIIDESGMPKERFSAEFPKEGPSILRIQQVVRGDSAAYFCASSLADLAKNIQYFGAGTRLSVL.

The sample holds many counts of this clone. The chain combines TRBV7-9 with TRBJ1-2, with D uncertain. Trimming removed 5 bases from V and 13 bases from J, with 14 bases in between. In germline, CDR1 is SEHNR, CDR2 FQNEAQ (reference sequence). The CDR3 is made up of 11 amino acids. The CDR3 DNA reads as TGTGCCAGCAGCCCGGGGTCCTTCGGCACCTTC. Translating it yields CASSPGSFGTF.

This clone was seen more than once but under ten times. The J gene is TRBJ2-1, the V gene TRBV28; 8 bases are shared with TRBD2. V shed 5 bases and J 6 bases; nucleotides not matched to a gene: 15. Germline values: CDR1 MDHEN, CDR2 SYDVKM. The CDR3 is made up of 17 amino acids. In nucleotides, the CDR3 is TGTGCCAGCAGTCCAGCGGGAGATCAGCCCGTTTTCAATGAGCAGTTCTTC. As protein: CASSPAGDQPVFNEQFF.

The chain recombines TRBV19 with TRBJ2-2; D is unresolved. CDR1 and CDR2 from the germline V gene are LNHDA and SQIVND (reference sequence). This CDR3 contains 16 residues. The ends were cut back, 1 base at V and 6 bases at J, with 15 bases in the middle. The CDR3 loop reads CASSIGSSRVPGELFF. The CDR3 DNA sequence: TGTGCCAGTAGTATAGGTAGTAGTCGGGTGCCCGGGGAGCTGTTTTTT.

This clone was observed a handful of times. The chain employs TRBV28 and TRBJ1-2; D is ambiguous. V was pared by 3 bases and J by 7 bases, with 9 bases between. CDR1 is MDHEN and CDR2 is SYDVKM in the germline V gene. The CDR3 covers 12 residues. CDR3 loop: CASSLQGGGYTF. The CDR3 DNA is TGTGCCAGCAGTTTGCAAGGCGGTGGCTACACCTTC.

This sequence joins TRBV29-1 and TRBJ1-4, with 9 bases identical to TRBD1. The germline V gene has CDR1 SQVTM and CDR2 ANQGSEA. J gave up 5 bases and V 7 bases, and 5 bases lay outside the gene matches. The CDR3 covers 13 residues. CDR3 nucleotide sequence: TGCAGCGCTCAGACAGGGGGGAATGAAAAACTGTTTTTT. This translates into CSAQTGGNEKLFF.

J is TRBJ2-7 and V is TRBV29-1; D perhaps matches TRBD2 (5 bases). Germline V gene data show CDR1 as SQVTM and CDR2 as ANQGSEA. The CDR3 loop spans 14 amino acids. V was clipped by 1 base and J by 0 bases, with 10 bases between them. CDR3 nucleotides: TGCAGCGTTGAAGTAAGGGAGAGCTCCTACGAGCAGTACTTC. This translates into CSVEVRESSYEQYF.

The V call is TRBV10-2, the J call TRBJ2-1; D is possibly TRBD2 (5 bases). CDR3 length equals 14 residues. Germline lookup yields CDR1 WSHSY and CDR2 SAAADI. V lost 4 bases, J lost 0 bases, and 7 bases lay in between. DNA for the CDR3: TGCGCCAGCAGTGCAACTAGCTCCTACAATGAGCAGTTCTTC. Encoded protein: CASSATSSYNEQFF.

In this sample, this clone turned up many times. The CDR3 here is CASRSQSGIYTEAFF. The CDR3 DNA follows: TGTGCCAGCAGGAGTCAAAGCGGGATTTACACTGAAGCTTTCTTT. The chain uses TRBV7-9 and TRBJ1-1, with D unclear. Germline V lookup: CDR1 SEHNR, CDR2 FQNEAQ (reference sequence). The CDR3 contains 15 residues. Trimming took off 6 bases at V and 3 bases at J, with 17 bases between the two ends.